This entry features one T cell receptor beta chain sequence. Ten or more counts support this clonotype. Its cognate antigen has yet to be identified. Base qualities are missing; no much larger clone stands one base away. The germline V gene encodes CDR1 DFQATT and CDR2 SNEGSKA (reference sequence). Unmatched junction bases come to 5, with V trimmed by 6 bases and J by 3 bases. From the cysteine up to the phenylalanine, the CDR3 has a length of 13 residues. The only DNA kept is the CDR3, 39 bases in frame from the first base. This specimen comes from a study of identical twins listed by TCRdb under 2016. In the study overall: The study deep-sequenced TCR alpha and beta repertoires from monozygotic twins, unrelated adults of various ages and cord blood to test whether fetal clonotypes persist. To rule out contamination, the twin experiments were replicated at different times with different library preparation protocols. The full study reports these points: Because the same donors could not be followed over many years, the conclusions relied on cross-sectional statistical analysis. A weaker excess of twin sharing was found in beta out-of-frame sequences because the signal-to-noise ratio was lowered by fewer shared sequences. Recombination models systematically underestimated out-of-frame TCR alpha sharing in monozygotic twins but agreed with sharing between unrelated individuals. Zero-insertion analyses could be partly confounded by invariant T cells such as MAIT and iNKT, although diverse VJ usage argued against such confounding for most clonotypes. Abundant cord blood beta clonotypes had fewer insertions, young adult naive repertoires showed a similar but weaker trend, and memory repertoires showed no such trend. Compared with coincidental sharing between unrelated individuals, out-of-frame TCR alpha sequences shared between twins had an excess of sequences with low generation probability.

The library was produced with 5' RACE. This sample was sequenced with an Illumina HiSeq 2000. Template switching added a universal primer binding site, and the final cDNA carried a unique molecular identifier that allowed TCR cDNA molecules to be counted accurately. First-strand cDNA for TCR alpha and beta chains was synthesized from specific primers in the conserved constant-segment region. To control for contamination, every cDNA library carried two barcodes: a SMART-Mk sample barcode plus Illumina barcodes. TruSeq adapter sequences and Illumina sample barcodes were added in two successive PCR steps. The Illumina HiSeq platform was used with custom primers to sequence TCR alpha and beta cDNA libraries. The source study handled its data this way. Unique molecular identifiers were extracted from raw reads with MiGEC, and CDR3 positions were determined with MiXCR. For each individual, recombination models were inferred using an EM algorithm with the repgenHMM and IGoR tools. Shared clonotype analysis was performed with the tcR package in R, normalizing sharing by the product of cloneset sizes. To study raw recombination without the effects of thymic and clonal selection, out-of-frame nonproductive sequences were analyzed. The public reads were reanalyzed by TCRdb: fastp trimming at Q25, MiXCR alignment, in-frame beta chains only. Rows with a matching CDR3 protein are joined into one entry that keeps the most common DNA and genes. The V and J calls and clone size are TCRdb's, not the authors'. Here the sample has 600,000 to 800,000 distinct CDR3 sequences; less than 25% occur a single time. The ten largest account for approximately 4.5% of the sample.

Every donor in the study was a healthy Caucasian. The twin cohort consisted of three pairs of female monozygotic twins, all aged about 18 to 30 years. Peripheral blood mononuclear cells were the source from which RNA for the TCR libraries was isolated. These sequences were also reported in another study, on T cells expressing NK-cell markers. As the second publication notes: Three sorted T-cell subsets (CD3+CD56+NKG2C+, CD3+CD56+NKG2C- and CD3+CD56-NKG2C+) from seven to nine donors had their TCR beta-chain repertoires profiled. Among the eight sequenced donors, seven were HCMV-seropositive and one was HCMV-seronegative. To restrict sorting to alphabetaTCR-expressing T cells, an anti-gammadeltaTCR antibody was added in several experiments. For about 6 donors, the dominant CD3+CD56+NKG2C+ clonotypes were among the top 10 CD8+ clonotypes and accounted for roughly 1.0-7.5% of CD8+ T cells. Those dominant clonotypes were again the most abundant among CD3+CD56-NKG2C+ cells in a few donors, at 28.3-60.1%. Whether the expanded NKG2C-expressing T cell clones were specific for HCMV antigens was left unclear. The eight sequenced donors were randomly selected healthy volunteers, three men and five women. To determine HCMV serostatus, a commercial ELISA kit was used to detect HCMV-specific IgG in serum. For over five donors, bulk peripheral blood T-cell repertoires were additionally sequenced from unsorted PBMC. MIGEC was used to demultiplex reads and group the reads by UMI, and MiTCR was used to assemble and quantify clonotypes. To exclude erroneous sequences, any TCR cDNA sequence not supported by at least two reads was discarded. The tcR package was used for downstream repertoire analysis, and clonotypes were matched between fractions using CDR3 nucleotide sequence together with V segment. Antigen specificity was annotated against VDJdb with VDJmatch, allowing one amino acid substitution in CDR3.

The sequence joins TRBV20-1 to TRBJ1-3; TRBD1 fits 7 bases in the junction. The sample consisted of PBMCs. The TCR comes from a woman younger than 30 in good health. The CDR3 loop reads CSASDRVGNTIYF. The nucleotide sequence reads TGCAGTGCAAGTGACAGGGTTGGAAACACCATATATTTT.